This TCR beta chain was identified in a study of immune characterization of retroperitoneal liposarcoma. After removal of 8 bases from V and 9 bases from J, the junction contained 8 bases not matched to a gene. CDR3 length equals 13 residues. TCRdb processed the PCR reads anew with MiXCR; each CDR3 protein has one entry. Here the sample spans around 8,000 distinct CDR3 sequences, 30% being singletons. The origin of this receptor is a male donor with retroperitoneal liposarcoma. The rearrangement joins TRBV12-3 or TRBV12-4 to TRBJ2-1; TRBD2 aligns across 9 bases. Sample: blood. The CDR3 nucleotides read TGTGCCAGCTCACCGGGACTAGCTTCTGAGCAGTTCTTC. It codes for CASSPGLASEQFF.